Included here is one T cell receptor beta chain sequence, with context. This entry is derived from a study of blood T cell repertoires in COVID-19. At the level of the study: Italy, Spain and the United States were the sources of the convalescent and acute COVID-19 samples. The cDNA or gDNA used as material had been derived from T cells, B-cell-depleted T cells, or PBMCs.

As originally analysed: Amplification with reference gene primers provided the estimates of nucleated cell counts. Here immunoSEQ multiplex PCR was the method, and the copy in TCRdb shows in-frame clones only, minus some. The DNA was the basis for D and trimming; V, J and clone size are from that table. The sample has 280,000 or so clones; around four fifths are singletons. From germline, CDR1 is LNHDA and CDR2 SQIVND (reference sequence). The CDR3 consists of 16 residues. Losses at the gene ends were 6 bases for V and 6 bases for J; bases not matched to a gene: 14. The TCR was taken from a woman between 50 and 59 years old who had recovered from COVID-19. The chain uses TRBV19 and TRBJ1-5; 7 bases are a match to TRBD1. The sample was peripheral blood. The CDR3 loop is CASSPSWQGGRQPQHF. DNA for the CDR3: TGTGCCAGTAGCCCTTCCTGGCAGGGGGGCCGTCAGCCCCAGCATTTT.